This T cell receptor beta chain was captured in a study of T cells in Graves' hyperthyroidism and ophthalmopathy. Study-wide points: Most thyroid-expanded clonotypes above 0.001 were also found in blood.

Germline V gene sequence: CDR1 LGHNA, CDR2 YNFKEQ. The V gene lost 0 bases and the J gene lost 2 bases, with 12 bases spanning the gap. The CDR3 contains 16 residues. Hyperthyroidism in the patients, aged 18 to 65, was newly diagnosed and under 2 months in duration. Only a few counts were recorded for this clonotype. No antigen is known for it. The investigators amplified TCR beta CDR3 regions from RNA transcripts. A set of HTBI primers served as the primers for a first-round RT-PCR of the TCR CDR3. From the multiplex PCR reads, TCRdb called clonotypes with MiXCR, one entry per CDR3 protein. The sample carries about 210,000 distinct CDR3 sequences, 15% to 20% recorded once.

The rearrangement uses TRBV4-2 and TRBJ2-3; D is unclear. This TCR was sampled from a man aged 50-59 years with Graves' hyperthyroidism. Sequences were obtained from blood. Here the CDR3 reads CASSQEFQAITDTQYF. The CDR3 nucleotides are TGTGCCAGCAGCCAAGAGTTCCAAGCTATCACAGATACGCAGTATTTT.